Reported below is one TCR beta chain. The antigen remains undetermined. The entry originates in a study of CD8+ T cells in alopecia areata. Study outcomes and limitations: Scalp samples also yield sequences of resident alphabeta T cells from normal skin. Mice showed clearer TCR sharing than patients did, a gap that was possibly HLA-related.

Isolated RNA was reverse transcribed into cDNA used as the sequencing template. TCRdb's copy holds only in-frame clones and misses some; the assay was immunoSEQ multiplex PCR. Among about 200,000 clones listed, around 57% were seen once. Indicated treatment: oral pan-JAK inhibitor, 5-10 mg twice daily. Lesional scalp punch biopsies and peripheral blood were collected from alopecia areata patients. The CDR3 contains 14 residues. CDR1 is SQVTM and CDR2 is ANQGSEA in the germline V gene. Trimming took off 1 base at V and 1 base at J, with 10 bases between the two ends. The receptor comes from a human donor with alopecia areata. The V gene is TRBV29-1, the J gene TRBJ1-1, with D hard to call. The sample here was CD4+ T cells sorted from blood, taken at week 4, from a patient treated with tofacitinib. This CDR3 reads CSVEGRNSNTEAFF. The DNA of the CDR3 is TGCAGCGTTGAAGGCAGGAATTCGAACACTGAAGCTTTCTTT.